This TCR beta chain was sequenced in a study of blood T cell repertoires in COVID-19. The overall study: Samples came from the United States, Italy and Spain, spanning acute and convalescent COVID-19. The analysed material was cDNA or gDNA that came from T cells, B-cell-depleted T cells, or PBMCs.

Under the authors' procedure: From reference gene primer amplification, estimates of nucleated cell counts were derived. Libraries were prepared by immunoSEQ multiplex PCR; TCRdb keeps only in-frame clonotypes and omits some of them. For V, J and clone size, that table is used; D and trimming come from the DNA. The sample contains under 250,000 clones, about 90% of which appear only once. V lost 4 bases to trimming and J lost 2 bases, with 10 bases between them. The CDR3 runs to 13 residues. Germline V gives CDR1 SGHRS, CDR2 YFSETQ. The sequencing sample was made of peripheral blood. This receptor was identified in a woman aged 55-69 years with acute or convalescent COVID-19. This chain connects TRBV5-1 to TRBJ2-7; a weak D match, TRBD1 (5 bases). CDR3 nucleotides: TGCGCCAGCAGCACCGGACAACCCTACGAGCAGTACTTC. This translates into CASSTGQPYEQYF.